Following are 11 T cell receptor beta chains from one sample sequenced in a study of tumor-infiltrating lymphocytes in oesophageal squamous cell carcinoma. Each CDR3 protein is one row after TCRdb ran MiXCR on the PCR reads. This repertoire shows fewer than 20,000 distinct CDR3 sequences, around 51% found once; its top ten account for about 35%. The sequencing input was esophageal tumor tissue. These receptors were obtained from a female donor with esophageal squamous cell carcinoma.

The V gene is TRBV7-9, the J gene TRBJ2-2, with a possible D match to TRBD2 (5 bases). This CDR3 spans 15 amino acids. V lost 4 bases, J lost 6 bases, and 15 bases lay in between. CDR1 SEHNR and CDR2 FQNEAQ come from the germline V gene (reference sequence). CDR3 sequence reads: CASSWTLGSAGELFF. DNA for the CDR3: TGTGCCAGCAGCTGGACTTTGGGGTCCGCCGGGGAGCTGTTTTTT.

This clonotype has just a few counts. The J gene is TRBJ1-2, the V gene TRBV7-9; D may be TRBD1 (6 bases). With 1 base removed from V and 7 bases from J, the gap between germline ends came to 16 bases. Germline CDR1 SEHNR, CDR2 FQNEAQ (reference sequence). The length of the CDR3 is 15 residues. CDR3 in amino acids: CASSLDRDIKTGYTF. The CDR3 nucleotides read TGTGCCAGCAGCTTAGACCGGGACATCAAGACTGGCTACACCTTC.

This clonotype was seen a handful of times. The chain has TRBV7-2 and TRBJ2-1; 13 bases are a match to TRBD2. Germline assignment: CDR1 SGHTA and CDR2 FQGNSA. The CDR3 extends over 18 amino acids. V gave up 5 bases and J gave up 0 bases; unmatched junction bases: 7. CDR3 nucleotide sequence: TGTGCCAGCAGCAGGACTAGCGGGGGACAAAGCTCCTACAATGAGCAGTTCTTC. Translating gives CASSRTSGGQSSYNEQFF. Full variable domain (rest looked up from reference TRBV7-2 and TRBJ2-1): GAGVSQSPSNKVTEKGKDVELRCDPISGHTALYWYRQSLGQGLEFLIYFQGNSAPDKSGLPSDRFSAERTGGSVSTLTIQRTQQEDSAVYLCASSRTSGGQSSYNEQFFGPGTRLTVL.

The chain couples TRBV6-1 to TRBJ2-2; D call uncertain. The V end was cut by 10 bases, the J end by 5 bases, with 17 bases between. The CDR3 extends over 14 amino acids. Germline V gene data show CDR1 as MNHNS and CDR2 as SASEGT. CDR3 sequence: CATKKASTTGELFF. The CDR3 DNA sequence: TGTGCCACCAAAAAGGCCTCGACGACCGGGGAGCTGTTTTTT.

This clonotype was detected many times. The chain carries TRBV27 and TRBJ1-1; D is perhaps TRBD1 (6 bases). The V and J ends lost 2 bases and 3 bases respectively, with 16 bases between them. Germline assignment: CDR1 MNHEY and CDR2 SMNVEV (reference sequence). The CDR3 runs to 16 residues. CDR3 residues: CASSLIWGAGDTEAFF. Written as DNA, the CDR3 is TGTGCCAGCAGTTTAATTTGGGGGGCGGGGGACACTGAAGCTTTCTTT.

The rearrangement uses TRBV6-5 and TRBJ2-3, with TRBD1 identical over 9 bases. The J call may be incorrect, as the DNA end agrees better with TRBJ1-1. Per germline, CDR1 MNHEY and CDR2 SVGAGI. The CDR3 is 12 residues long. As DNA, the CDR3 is TGTGCCAGCAGGCCGGGACAGGGAAAGGCTTTCTTT. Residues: CASRPGQGKAFF.

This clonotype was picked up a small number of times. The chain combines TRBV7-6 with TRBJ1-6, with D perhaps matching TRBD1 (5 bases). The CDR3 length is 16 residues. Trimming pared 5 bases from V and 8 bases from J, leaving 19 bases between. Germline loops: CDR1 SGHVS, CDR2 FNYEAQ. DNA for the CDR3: TGTGCCAGCAGCCGAATACTGGGGCTCTTGGATTCACCCCTCCACTTT. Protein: CASSRILGLLDSPLHF. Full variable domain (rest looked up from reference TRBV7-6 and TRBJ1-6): GAGVSQSPRYKVTKRGQDVALRCDPISGHVSLYWYRQALGQGPEFLTYFNYEAQQDKSGLPNDRFSAERPEGSISTLTIQRTEQRDSAMYRCASSRILGLLDSPLHFGNGTRLTVT.

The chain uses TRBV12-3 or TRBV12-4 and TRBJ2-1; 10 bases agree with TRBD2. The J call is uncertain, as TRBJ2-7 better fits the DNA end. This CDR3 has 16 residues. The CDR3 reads CASSFKASGSGYEQYF. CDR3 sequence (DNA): TGTGCCAGCAGTTTTAAGGCTAGCGGGAGTGGGTACGAGCAGTACTTC.

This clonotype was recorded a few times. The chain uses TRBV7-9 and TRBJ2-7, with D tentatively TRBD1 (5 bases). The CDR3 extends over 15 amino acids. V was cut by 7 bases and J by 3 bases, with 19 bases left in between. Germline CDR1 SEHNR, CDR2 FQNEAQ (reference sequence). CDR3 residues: CASKDTREEGYEQYF. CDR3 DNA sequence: TGTGCCAGCAAGGACACACGAGAAGAAGGCTACGAGCAGTACTTC.

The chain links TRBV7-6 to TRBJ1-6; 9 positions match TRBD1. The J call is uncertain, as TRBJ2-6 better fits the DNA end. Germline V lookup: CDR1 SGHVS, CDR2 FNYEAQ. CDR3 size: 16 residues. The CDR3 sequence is CASSPATGGGANVLTF. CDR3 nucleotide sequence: TGTGCCAGCAGCCCCGCGACAGGGGGAGGGGCCAACGTCCTGACTTTC.

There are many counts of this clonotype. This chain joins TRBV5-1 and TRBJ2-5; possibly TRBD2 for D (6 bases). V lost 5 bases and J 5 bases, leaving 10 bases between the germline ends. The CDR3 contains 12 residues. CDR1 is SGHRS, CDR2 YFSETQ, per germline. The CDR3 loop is CASRVREETQYF. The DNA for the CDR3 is TGCGCCAGCAGGGTACGGGAGGAGACCCAGTACTTC.